This T cell receptor (beta chain) was sequenced during a study of identical twins. The study, taken as a whole, reports: Shared out-of-frame alpha sequences (those common to twins) showed excess low generation probability.

Germline CDR1 DFQATT, CDR2 SNEGSKA (reference sequence). Trimming removed 5 bases from V and 8 bases from J, with 15 bases in between. The CDR3 spans 12 residues. TCRdb fed the 5' RACE reads into MiXCR, producing one record per CDR3 protein. The table has approximately 700,000 distinct CDR3 sequences, roughly 20% seen once. As to this clonotype: Its antigen is not identified.

These data were also filed under a second study, of T cells expressing NK-cell markers. From that second work: No clear determination of HCMV specificity was made for expanded NKG2C+ T cell clones.

The clonotype originates from a woman aged 18-29 years in good health. The sequenced sample consisted of PBMCs. This chain connects TRBV20-1 to TRBJ1-2; D not resolved. The CDR3 spells CSALASNQGYTF. Here the CDR3 DNA reads TGCAGTGCTCTAGCTTCAAATCAGGGCTACACCTTC.